The entry below describes one TCR beta chain. As handled by the study authors: By means of reference gene primer amplification, nucleated cell counts were estimated. Libraries were prepared by immunoSEQ multiplex PCR; TCRdb keeps only in-frame clonotypes and omits some of them. V and J calls and clone size are copied from that table; D and trimming were computed from the DNA. Of a few hundred thousand clones listed, 88% are singletons. From germline, CDR1 is SGHKS and CDR2 YYEKEE (reference sequence). The CDR3 runs 14 residues. Trimming stripped 6 bases from V and 4 bases from J, with 15 bases between. This specimen comes from a study of blood T cell repertoires in COVID-19. Study information: Samples of COVID-19 (acute and convalescent) were obtained from the United States, Italy and Spain. The analysed material was cDNA or gDNA that came from T cells, B-cell-depleted T cells, or PBMCs.

The receptor comes from a man in his sixties who had recovered from COVID-19. The sequenced sample was peripheral blood. This chain uses TRBV5-5 with TRBJ2-3; perhaps TRBD2 as D (6 bases). The CDR3 reads CASIIGRDADTQYF. The CDR3 DNA sequence: TGTGCCAGCATCATTGGGCGGGATGCAGATACGCAGTATTTT.